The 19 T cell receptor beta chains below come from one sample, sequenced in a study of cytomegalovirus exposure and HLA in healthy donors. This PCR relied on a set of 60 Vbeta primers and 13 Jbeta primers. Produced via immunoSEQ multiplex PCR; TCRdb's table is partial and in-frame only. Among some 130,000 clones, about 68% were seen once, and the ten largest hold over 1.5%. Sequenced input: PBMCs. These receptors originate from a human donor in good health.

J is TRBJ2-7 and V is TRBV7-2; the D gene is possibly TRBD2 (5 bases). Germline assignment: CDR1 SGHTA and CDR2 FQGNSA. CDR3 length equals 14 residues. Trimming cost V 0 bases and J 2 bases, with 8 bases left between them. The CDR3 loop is CASSLAGDPYEQYF. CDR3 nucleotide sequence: TGTGCCAGCAGCTTAGCGGGAGACCCCTACGAGCAGTACTTC.

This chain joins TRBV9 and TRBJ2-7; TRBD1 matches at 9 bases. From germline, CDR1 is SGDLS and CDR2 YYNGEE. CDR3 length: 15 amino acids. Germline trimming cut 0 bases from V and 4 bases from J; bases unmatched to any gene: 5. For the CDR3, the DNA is TGTGCCAGCAGCGTAGCGAGGACAGGGGTATACGAGCAGTACTTC. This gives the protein CASSVARTGVYEQYF.

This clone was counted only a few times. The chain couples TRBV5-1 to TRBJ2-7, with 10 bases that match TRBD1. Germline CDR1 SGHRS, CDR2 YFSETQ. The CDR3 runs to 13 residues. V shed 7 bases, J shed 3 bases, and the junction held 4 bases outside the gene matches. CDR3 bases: TGCGCCAGCGGGACAGGGGCCGTCTACGAGCAGTACTTC. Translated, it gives CASGTGAVYEQYF.

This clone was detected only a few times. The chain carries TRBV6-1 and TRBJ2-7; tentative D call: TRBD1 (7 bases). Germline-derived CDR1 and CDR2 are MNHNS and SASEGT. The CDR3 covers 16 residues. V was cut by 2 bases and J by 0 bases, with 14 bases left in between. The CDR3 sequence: CASSESEGTASYEQYF. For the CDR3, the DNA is TGTGCCAGCAGTGAATCGGAGGGGACAGCCTCCTACGAGCAGTACTTC.

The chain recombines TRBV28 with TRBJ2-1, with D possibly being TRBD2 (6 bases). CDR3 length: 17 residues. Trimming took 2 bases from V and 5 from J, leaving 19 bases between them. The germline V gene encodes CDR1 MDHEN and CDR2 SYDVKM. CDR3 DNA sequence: TGTGCCAGCAGTTTAGTTCGGCGGGGTCGGCGGAACAATGAGCAGTTCTTC. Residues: CASSLVRRGRRNNEQFF.

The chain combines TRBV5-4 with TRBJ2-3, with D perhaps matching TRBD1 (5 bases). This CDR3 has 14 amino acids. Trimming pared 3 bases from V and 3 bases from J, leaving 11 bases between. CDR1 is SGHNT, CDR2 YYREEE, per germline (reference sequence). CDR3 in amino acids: CASSSQSGTDTQYF. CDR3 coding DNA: TGTGCCAGCAGCTCACAGTCAGGGACAGATACGCAGTATTTT. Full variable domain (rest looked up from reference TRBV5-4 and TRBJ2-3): ETGVTQSPTHLIKTRGQQVTLRCSSQSGHNTVSWYQQALGQGPQFIFQYYREEENGRGNFPPRFSGLQFPNYSSELNVNALELDDSALYLCASSSQSGTDTQYFGPGTRLTVL.

CDR3 nucleotides: TGTGCCAGCAGTCCCCCAGGGGTCTACGAGCAGTACTTC. This translates into CASSPPGVYEQYF. The rearrangement links TRBV6-5 to TRBJ2-7; D might be TRBD1 (6 bases). Germline-derived CDR1 and CDR2 are MNHEY and SVGAGI. V was cut by 5 bases and J by 3 bases, with 11 bases left in between. The CDR3 totals 13 residues.

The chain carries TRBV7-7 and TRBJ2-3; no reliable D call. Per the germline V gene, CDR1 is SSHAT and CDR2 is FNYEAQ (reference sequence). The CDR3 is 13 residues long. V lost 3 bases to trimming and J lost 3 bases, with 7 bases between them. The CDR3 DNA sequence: TGTGCCAGCAGCTTGCAGTCTACAGATACGCAGTATTTT. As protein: CASSLQSTDTQYF.

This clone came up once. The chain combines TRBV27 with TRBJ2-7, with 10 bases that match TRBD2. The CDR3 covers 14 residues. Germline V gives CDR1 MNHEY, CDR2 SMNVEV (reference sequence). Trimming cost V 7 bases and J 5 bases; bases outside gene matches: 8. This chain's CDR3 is CASNPGTSVHEQYF. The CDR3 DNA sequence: TGTGCCAGCAATCCCGGGACTAGCGTCCACGAGCAGTACTTC.

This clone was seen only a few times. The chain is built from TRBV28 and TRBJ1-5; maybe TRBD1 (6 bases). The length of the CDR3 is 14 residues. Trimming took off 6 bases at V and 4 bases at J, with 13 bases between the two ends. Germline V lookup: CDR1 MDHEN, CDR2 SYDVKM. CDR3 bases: TGTGCCAGCAGCTTGACAGGCGCTAATCAGCCCCAGCATTTT. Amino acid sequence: CASSLTGANQPQHF.

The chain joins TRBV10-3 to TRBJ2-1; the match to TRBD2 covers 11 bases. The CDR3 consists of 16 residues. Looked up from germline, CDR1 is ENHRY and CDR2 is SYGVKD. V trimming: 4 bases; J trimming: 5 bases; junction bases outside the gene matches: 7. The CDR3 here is CAISGPGSGRDNEQFF. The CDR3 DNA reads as TGTGCCATCAGTGGACCGGGTAGCGGGAGGGACAATGAGCAGTTCTTC.

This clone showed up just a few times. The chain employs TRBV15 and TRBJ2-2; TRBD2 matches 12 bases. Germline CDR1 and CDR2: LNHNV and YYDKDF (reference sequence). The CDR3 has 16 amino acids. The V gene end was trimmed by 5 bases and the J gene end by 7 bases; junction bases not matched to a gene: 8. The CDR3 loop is CATSPRTSGTSGELFF. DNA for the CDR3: TGTGCCACCAGCCCCCGGACTAGCGGGACGAGCGGGGAGCTGTTTTTT.

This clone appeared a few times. The CDR3 nucleotides are TGCGCCAGCAGCCACCCGTCCGGGGAGCTGTTTTTT. Translating gives CASSHPSGELFF. The V gene is TRBV4-1, the J gene TRBJ2-2; D is unclear. CDR1 MGHRA and CDR2 YSYEKL come from the germline V gene. The ends were cut back, 3 bases at V and 6 bases at J, with 5 bases in the middle. The CDR3 is 12 residues long.

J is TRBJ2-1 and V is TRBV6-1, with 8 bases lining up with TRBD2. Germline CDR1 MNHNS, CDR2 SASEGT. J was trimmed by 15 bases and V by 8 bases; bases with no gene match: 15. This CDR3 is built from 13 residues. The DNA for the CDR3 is TGTGCCAGCGGAGGAACAACTAGCGGAAGACTGTTCTTC. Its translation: CASGGTTSGRLFF.

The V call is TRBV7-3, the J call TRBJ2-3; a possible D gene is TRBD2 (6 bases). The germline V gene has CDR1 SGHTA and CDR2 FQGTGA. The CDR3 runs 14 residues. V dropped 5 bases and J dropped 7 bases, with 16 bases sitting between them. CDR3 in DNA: TGTGCCAGCAGCCAGCTTGCGGGGTTCTATACGCAGTATTTT. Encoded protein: CASSQLAGFYTQYF.

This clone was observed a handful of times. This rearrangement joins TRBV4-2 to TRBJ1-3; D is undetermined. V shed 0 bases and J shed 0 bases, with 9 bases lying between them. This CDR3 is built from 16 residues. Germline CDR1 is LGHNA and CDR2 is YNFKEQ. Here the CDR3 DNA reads TGTGCCAGCAGCCAAGATCCCCAGGACTCTGGAAACACCATATATTTT. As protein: CASSQDPQDSGNTIYF.

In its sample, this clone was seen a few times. CDR3 sequence reads: CASSSPRRDSYYEQYF. The CDR3 bases are TGTGCCAGCAGTTCCCCCCGCCGGGACAGCTACTACGAGCAGTACTTC. The chain is built from TRBV27 and TRBJ2-7; 7 nucleotides agree with TRBD1. This CDR3 is built from 16 residues. The germline V gene has CDR1 MNHEY and CDR2 SMNVEV (reference sequence). The trim removed 4 bases at V and 3 bases at J, leaving 12 bases unmatched.

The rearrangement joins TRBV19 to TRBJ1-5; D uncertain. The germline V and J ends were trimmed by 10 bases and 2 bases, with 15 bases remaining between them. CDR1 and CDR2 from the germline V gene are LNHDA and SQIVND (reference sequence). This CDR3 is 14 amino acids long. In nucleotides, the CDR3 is TGTGCCACGAAAGCCGGGGTTCGCAATCAGCCCCAGCATTTT. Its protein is CATKAGVRNQPQHF.

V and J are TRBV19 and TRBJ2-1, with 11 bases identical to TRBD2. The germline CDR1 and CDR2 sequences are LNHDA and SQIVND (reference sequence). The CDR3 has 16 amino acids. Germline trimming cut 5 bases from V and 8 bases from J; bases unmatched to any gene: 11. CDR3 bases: TGTGCCAGTAGTGAATTAGACCTTAGCGGGAGGGATGAGCAGTTCTTC. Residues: CASSELDLSGRDEQFF.